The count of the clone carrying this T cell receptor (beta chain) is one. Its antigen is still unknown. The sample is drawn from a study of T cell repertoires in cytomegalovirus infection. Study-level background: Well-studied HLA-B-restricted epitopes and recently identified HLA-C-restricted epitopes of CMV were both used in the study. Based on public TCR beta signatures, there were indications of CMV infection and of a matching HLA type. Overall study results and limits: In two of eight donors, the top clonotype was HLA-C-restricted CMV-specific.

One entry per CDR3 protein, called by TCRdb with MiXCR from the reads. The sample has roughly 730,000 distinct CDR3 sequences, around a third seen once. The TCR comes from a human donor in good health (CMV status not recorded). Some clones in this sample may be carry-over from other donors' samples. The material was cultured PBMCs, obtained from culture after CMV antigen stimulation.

CDR3 residues: CATSDPAGTDTQYF. CDR3 nucleotides: TGTGCCACCAGTGACCCGGCAGGCACAGATACGCAGTATTTT. V and J are TRBV24-1 and TRBJ2-3; D is undetermined. Germline CDR1 reads KGHDR; CDR2 reads SFDVKD. The V end lost 4 bases, the J end lost 1 base, and 8 bases lay between the germline ends. The CDR3 is made up of 14 amino acids.